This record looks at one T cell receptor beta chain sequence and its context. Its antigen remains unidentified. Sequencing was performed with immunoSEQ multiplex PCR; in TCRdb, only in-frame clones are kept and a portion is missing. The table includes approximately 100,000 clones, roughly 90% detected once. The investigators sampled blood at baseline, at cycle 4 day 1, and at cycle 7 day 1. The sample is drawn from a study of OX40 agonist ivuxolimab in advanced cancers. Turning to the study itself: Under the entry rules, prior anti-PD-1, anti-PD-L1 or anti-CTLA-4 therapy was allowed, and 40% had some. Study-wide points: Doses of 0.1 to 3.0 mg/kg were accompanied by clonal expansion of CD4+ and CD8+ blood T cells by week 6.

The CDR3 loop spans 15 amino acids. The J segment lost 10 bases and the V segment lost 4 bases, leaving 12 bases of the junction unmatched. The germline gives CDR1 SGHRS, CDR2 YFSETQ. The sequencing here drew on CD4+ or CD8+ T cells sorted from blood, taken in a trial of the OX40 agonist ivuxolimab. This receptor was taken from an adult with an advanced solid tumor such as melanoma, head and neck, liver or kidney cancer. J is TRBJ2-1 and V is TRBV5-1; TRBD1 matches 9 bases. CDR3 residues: CASSPRDRAPQEQFF. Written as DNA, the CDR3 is TGCGCCAGCAGCCCGCGGGACAGGGCCCCTCAGGAGCAGTTCTTC.